The 24 T cell receptor beta chains reported below all come from one sample, sequenced in a study of blood T cell repertoires in COVID-19. Using immunoSEQ multiplex PCR, the repertoire was profiled, and TCRdb retains in-frame clones only, with some absent. The table records about 270,000 clones, about nine tenths of them present only once. Sequences were obtained from PBMCs or T cells enriched from blood (not recorded which). The receptors originated from a woman between 40 and 50 years old with acute COVID-19.

About this clone itself: One junction end disagrees with the germline gene, perhaps due to a read error. The chain employs TRBV7-3 and TRBJ2-5; TRBD1 aligns across 9 bases. The CDR3 spans 14 residues. The germline V gene has CDR1 SGHTA and CDR2 FQGTGA. This CDR3 reads CASSLTGGEETQYF. Here the CDR3 DNA reads TGTGCCAGCAGCCTAACAGGGGGCGAAGAGACCCAGTACTTC.

The J gene is TRBJ1-1, the V gene TRBV7-6; D unclear. The V gene lost 1 base and the J gene lost 1 base, with 10 bases spanning the gap. The germline CDR1 and CDR2 sequences are SGHVS and FNYEAQ. This CDR3 region has 15 residues. The CDR3 loop is CASSLGPGENTEAFF. The CDR3 nucleotides read TGTGCCAGCAGCTTAGGTCCAGGTGAGAACACTGAAGCTTTCTTT.

This chain links TRBV5-1 with TRBJ1-2, with D unclear. The CDR3 totals 16 residues. The V end was cut by 1 base, the J end by 0 bases, with 13 bases between. In germline, CDR1 is SGHRS, CDR2 YFSETQ. The CDR3 here is CASSLSGERTNYGYTF. CDR3 nucleotide sequence: TGCGCCAGCAGCTTGTCTGGGGAGCGAACTAACTATGGCTACACCTTC.

A word on this clone: Other DNA sequences in the same sample also yield this CDR3. This chain joins TRBV10-3 and TRBJ1-2; possibly TRBD1 for D (5 bases). This CDR3 is 13 amino acids long. Germline CDR1 ENHRY, CDR2 SYGVKD. Trimming removed 2 bases at V and 1 base at J, with 5 bases between. Here the CDR3 DNA reads TGTGCCATCAGTGAGGACAGTAACTATGGCTACACCTTC. As protein: CAISEDSNYGYTF.

This clone is a singleton in its sample. The chain carries TRBV5-1 and TRBJ2-3, with D possibly being TRBD2 (5 bases). Trimming removed 4 bases at V and 0 bases at J, with 15 bases between. The CDR3 runs to 16 residues. The V gene's germline CDR1 is SGHRS and CDR2 YFSETQ. CDR3 DNA sequence: TGCGCCAGCAGCGAGGGCCGAGGCGGGAGCACAGATACGCAGTATTTT. It specifies CASSEGRGGSTDTQYF.

The chain has TRBV7-9 and TRBJ2-1; D is undetermined. Trimming took 5 bases from V and 0 from J, leaving 11 bases between them. The germline V gene has CDR1 SEHNR and CDR2 FQNEAQ (reference sequence). The CDR3 loop spans 15 amino acids. The CDR3 sequence is CASSQNSNSYNEQFF. CDR3 DNA sequence: TGTGCCAGCAGCCAAAACAGCAACTCCTACAATGAGCAGTTCTTC.

This clone was found once. The rearrangement links TRBV6-1 to TRBJ1-3, with a tentative D call TRBD1 (5 bases). Between the trimmed V and J ends, which lost 4 bases and 0 bases, there was a span of 16 bases. The CDR3 is made up of 17 amino acids. In germline, CDR1 is MNHNS, CDR2 SASEGT. Here the CDR3 reads CASSVYGGTSSGNTIYF. CDR3 coding DNA: TGTGCCAGCAGTGTATATGGGGGGACCAGCTCTGGAAACACCATATATTTT.

The chain has TRBV7-9 and TRBJ1-2, with 8 bases identical to TRBD1. The junction had 8 bases not matched to a gene; V was cut back by 7 bases and J by 4 bases. Germline V CDR1 and CDR2: SEHNR, FQNEAQ (reference sequence). The CDR3 has 14 amino acids. The CDR3 sequence: CASTSDRASYGYTF. CDR3 nucleotide sequence: TGTGCCAGCACCTCGGACAGGGCGTCCTATGGCTACACCTTC.

The V and J genes are TRBV18 and TRBJ1-5, with 11 bases aligning to TRBD1. CDR3 length: 15 residues. Losses at the gene ends were 2 bases for V and 6 bases for J; bases not matched to a gene: 3. Germline assignment: CDR1 KGHSH and CDR2 LQKENI. The CDR3 protein is CASSPIGQGAQPQHF. DNA of the CDR3: TGTGCCAGCTCACCAATCGGACAGGGGGCTCAGCCCCAGCATTTT.

The rearrangement links TRBV2 to TRBJ1-2; 8 bases line up with TRBD1. The CDR3 loop spans 13 amino acids. Germline CDR1 and CDR2: SNHLY and FYNNEI. Trimming cost V 10 bases and J 1 base; bases outside gene matches: 5. CDR3 protein: CANRTGSNYGYTF. The CDR3 nucleotides are TGTGCCAACAGGACAGGGAGTAACTATGGCTACACCTTC.

The chain uses TRBV4-2 and TRBJ2-3, with TRBD2 matching over 9 bases. Trimming took 1 base from V and 5 from J; bases not matched to a gene: 10. This CDR3 is 17 amino acids long. Per germline, CDR1 LGHNA and CDR2 YNFKEQ. CDR3 protein: CASSQGMKRLAEDTQYF. The DNA of the CDR3 is TGTGCCAGCAGCCAAGGTATGAAGAGACTAGCGGAAGATACGCAGTATTTT.

The chain couples TRBV19 to TRBJ1-1; 7 bases match TRBD1. Germline CDR1 and CDR2: LNHDA and SQIVND (reference sequence). This CDR3 region has 16 residues. The V and J ends lost 3 bases and 0 bases, in that order; junction bases with no gene match: 7. The CDR3 protein is CASSMRYRGMNTEAFF. CDR3 sequence (DNA): TGTGCCAGTAGTATGAGATACAGGGGTATGAACACTGAAGCTTTCTTT.

The chain carries TRBV3-1 (or the pseudogene TRBV3-2) and TRBJ2-7, with D perhaps TRBD1 (6 bases). The germline CDR1 and CDR2 sequences are LGHDT and YNNKEL (reference sequence). V lost 4 bases, J lost 2 bases, and 12 bases lay in between. CDR3 length equals 14 residues. The CDR3 DNA is TGTGCCAGCAGCCCAAGGGGGACAACCTACGAGCAGTACTTC. As protein: CASSPRGTTYEQYF.

V gene TRBV6-1 combines with J gene TRBJ1-1, with 10 nucleotides matching TRBD1. The germline gives CDR1 MNHNS, CDR2 SASEGT. The V and J ends lost 4 bases and 2 bases, in that order; junction bases with no gene match: 7. The CDR3 totals 16 residues. In DNA, the CDR3 is TGTGCCAGCAGTGCCCGACAGGGGGCTTTCAACACTGAAGCTTTCTTT. Translated, it gives CASSARQGAFNTEAFF.

The J gene is TRBJ1-5, the V gene TRBV24-1; the match to TRBD1 covers 7 bases. This CDR3 contains 13 residues. Germline V gene sequence: CDR1 KGHDR, CDR2 SFDVKD. V trimming: 7 bases; J trimming: 7 bases; junction bases outside the gene matches: 6. The chain's CDR3 is CATSGGQSQPQHF. The CDR3 DNA follows: TGTGCCACCAGCGGGGGACAGAGCCAGCCCCAGCATTTT.

The rearrangement links TRBV3-1 (or the pseudogene TRBV3-2) to TRBJ1-1; D is ambiguous. Trimming took off 0 bases at V and 7 bases at J, with 12 bases between the two ends. The CDR3 contains 14 residues. CDR1 and CDR2 from the germline V gene are LGHDT and YNNKEL (reference sequence). CDR3 sequence: CASSQDRLSLEAFF. In DNA form, the CDR3 reads TGTGCCAGCAGCCAAGACCGATTAAGCCTTGAAGCTTTCTTT.

On this clone itself: The sample carries other DNA sequences with the same CDR3. The CDR3 coding sequence is TGCGCCAGCAGCCTGGCCGGGGGCAATCAGCCCCAGCATTTT. As protein: CASSLAGGNQPQHF. The V and J genes are TRBV5-1 and TRBJ1-5; D is undetermined. CDR3 size: 14 residues. Between the trimmed V and J ends, which lost 4 bases and 2 bases, there was a span of 10 bases. Germline assignment: CDR1 SGHRS and CDR2 YFSETQ. Drawing the rest from reference TRBV5-1 and TRBJ1-5, the complete variable domain is KAGVTQTPRYLIKTRGQQVTLSCSPISGHRSVSWYQQTPGQGLQFLFEYFSETQRNKGNFPGRFSGRQFSNSRSEMNVSTLELGDSALYLCASSLAGGNQPQHFGDGTRLSIL.

This clone came up once. The rearrangement uses TRBV6-5 and TRBJ1-4; 7 positions agree with TRBD1. Unmatched junction bases numbered 8, after V lost 7 bases and J lost 6 bases. The germline CDR1 and CDR2 sequences are MNHEY and SVGAGI. The CDR3 is 14 residues long. CDR3 protein: CASTRTGLYEKLFF. The CDR3 region has the DNA TGTGCCAGCACCCGGACAGGCCTTTATGAAAAACTGTTTTTT.

The chain carries TRBV28 and TRBJ1-1; no clear D. Germline-derived CDR1 and CDR2 are MDHEN and SYDVKM. This CDR3 contains 12 residues. Trimming pared 1 base from V and 6 bases from J, leaving 6 bases between. CDR3 sequence (DNA): TGTGCCAGCAGTTTATCAGAGGCTGAAGCTTTCTTT. Translating gives CASSLSEAEAFF.

This clone came up once. The rearrangement joins TRBV6-5 to TRBJ1-1; D gene unclear. The CDR3 loop spans 14 amino acids. Trimming left V 6 bases short and J 3 bases short, with 14 bases between. Germline CDR1 is MNHEY and CDR2 is SVGAGI. The CDR3 region has the DNA TGTGCCAGCAGGGGAGGACGGGTGGACACTGAAGCTTTCTTT. It specifies CASRGGRVDTEAFF.

The chain has TRBV28 and TRBJ1-3; D is ambiguous. Germline assignment: CDR1 MDHEN and CDR2 SYDVKM. V lost 4 bases and J 4 bases, leaving 11 bases between the germline ends. The CDR3 runs 14 residues. The CDR3 loop is CASSSMREGNTIYF. The CDR3 bases are TGTGCCAGCAGTTCCATGCGGGAGGGAAACACCATATATTTT.

The V and J genes are TRBV6-1 and TRBJ2-7; D ambiguous. Germline values: CDR1 MNHNS, CDR2 SASEGT. Trimming removed 1 base at V and 4 bases at J, with 14 bases between. This CDR3 has 15 residues. CDR3 DNA sequence: TGTGCCAGCAGTGAAGAACACGGAGCCCCATACGAGCAGTACTTC. Translated: CASSEEHGAPYEQYF.

The V call is TRBV4-3, the J call TRBJ1-5, with a weak D call TRBD1 (6 bases). Trimming took 4 bases from V and 5 from J, leaving 12 bases between them. The CDR3 has 14 residues. The germline V gene encodes CDR1 LGHNA and CDR2 YSLEER. The CDR3 is CASSRLTGDQPQHF. The CDR3 coding sequence is TGCGCCAGCAGCCGATTGACAGGAGATCAGCCCCAGCATTTT.

This chain joins TRBV27 and TRBJ2-3, with D possibly being TRBD1 (6 bases). Germline V lookup: CDR1 MNHEY, CDR2 SMNVEV (reference sequence). This CDR3 spans 15 amino acids. V was pared by 6 bases and J by 2 bases, with 15 bases between. DNA for the CDR3: TGTGCCAGCAGAAACAGGGTTTACCACACAGATACGCAGTATTTT. Amino acids: CASRNRVYHTDTQYF.